This T cell receptor (beta chain) was sequenced during a study of blood T cell repertoires in COVID-19. Study information: PBMCs, B-cell-depleted T cells, or T cells provided the cDNA or gDNA that made up the material.

Only a few counts were recorded for this clone. The CDR3 has 15 residues. Germline CDR1 is LGHDT and CDR2 is YNNKEL (reference sequence). The ends were cut back, 5 bases at V and 5 bases at J, with 13 bases in the middle. Original methodology: Scientists estimated how many nucleated cells there were by amplifying reference gene primers. This table comes from immunoSEQ multiplex PCR, and its TCRdb copy is limited to in-frame clones, with some not included. Clone size and the V and J calls come from that table; the DNA yielded D and trimming. The profile shows about 46,000 clones, over 70% of them singletons.

The chain combines TRBV3-1 (or the pseudogene TRBV3-2) with TRBJ1-6; D is possibly TRBD1 (5 bases). The receptor's source is a woman older than 75 with acute or convalescent COVID-19. The sample was peripheral blood. The CDR3 spells CASSTKQGNNSPLHF. The CDR3, as DNA: TGTGCCAGCAGCACAAAGCAGGGCAATAATTCACCCCTCCACTTT.